Shown below are 23 T cell receptor beta chains from a single sample sequenced in a study of neurological immune-mediated disorders. TCRdb redid the calling of the 5' RACE reads with MiXCR, one entry per CDR3 protein. This table holds roughly 62,000 distinct CDR3 sequences, about 2.5% found once. The sequencing input was PBMCs. The receptors stem from a man aged 50-59 years with multiple sclerosis.

In its sample, this clonotype was seen many times. The CDR3 does not end in the conserved phenylalanine or tryptophan, so this is likely a read error. It is unclear where the CDR3 begins or ends on the DNA, so no DNA is shown, and the CDR3 is as TCRdb lists it. The rearrangement joins TRBV11-3 to TRBJ1-3. Germline V gives CDR1 SGHNT, CDR2 YENEEA. The CDR3 is 11 amino acids long, termini counted. CDR3 in amino acids: CASSLEITDSG.

This CDR3 reads CATSDPFKDTQYF. The CDR3 coding sequence is TGTGCCACCAGTGATCCCTTCAAAGATACGCAGTATTTT. The chain is built from TRBV24-1 and TRBJ2-3; D is ambiguous. V shed 3 bases and J shed 5 bases, with 8 bases lying between them. CDR1 and CDR2 (germline): KGHDR, SFDVKD. The CDR3 is made up of 13 amino acids.

This clonotype has ten or more counts. The J gene is TRBJ2-5, the V gene TRBV7-2, with D possibly TRBD2 on 6 matching bases. Germline V gene sequence: CDR1 SGHTA, CDR2 FQGNSA. The V end was cut by 2 bases, the J end by 1 base, with 11 bases between. This CDR3 has 15 amino acids. The CDR3 reads CASSLNRGTQETQYF. The CDR3 nucleotides are TGTGCCAGCAGCTTAAACCGGGGGACCCAAGAGACCCAGTACTTC.

The table lists this clonotype with many counts. CDR3 amino acids: CASRIDRVLETQYF. The CDR3, as DNA: TGTGCCAGCAGGATAGACAGGGTCTTGGAGACCCAGTACTTC. The rearrangement uses TRBV6-1 and TRBJ2-5, with 7 bases lining up with TRBD1. CDR1 is MNHNS, CDR2 SASEGT, per germline. Trimming took 6 bases from V and 5 from J; bases not matched to a gene: 9. The CDR3 is 14 amino acids.

The CDR3 nucleotides read TGTGCCAGCTCACCCCAACAGGGAGGCTCCTACGAGCAGTACTTC. This translates into CASSPQQGGSYEQYF. The chain couples TRBV18 to TRBJ2-7; D may correspond to TRBD1 or TRBD2 (6 bases each). The CDR3 is 15 amino acids. Per the germline V gene, CDR1 is KGHSH and CDR2 is LQKENI. The ends were cut back, 3 bases at V and 0 bases at J, with 12 bases in the middle.

In this sample, this clonotype turned up many times. The chain recombines TRBV5-1 with TRBJ1-1, with D uncertain. Germline V gene data show CDR1 as SGHRS and CDR2 as YFSETQ. This CDR3 has 13 amino acids. V lost 3 bases and J 6 bases, leaving 12 bases between the germline ends. The CDR3 DNA sequence: TGCGCCAGCAGCTGGTCAGTAACTTCTGAAGCTTTCTTT. This sequence encodes CASSWSVTSEAFF.

The sample holds many counts of this clonotype. The CDR3 sequence is CSATPLAGEQETQYF. In nucleotides, the CDR3 is TGCAGTGCCACCCCACTAGCGGGGGAACAAGAGACCCAGTACTTC. The chain employs TRBV20-1 and TRBJ2-5; 11 bases map to TRBD2. V dropped 6 bases and J dropped 2; count of bases not matched to a gene: 8. The CDR3 runs 15 residues. Germline assignment: CDR1 DFQATT and CDR2 SNEGSKA (reference sequence).

The sample holds many counts of this clonotype. The V and J genes are TRBV5-8 and TRBJ2-6; D gene unclear. CDR1 SGHTS and CDR2 YDEGEE come from the germline V gene. Trimming removed 9 bases at V and 5 bases at J, with 12 bases between. The CDR3 totals 13 residues. CDR3: CATGARWANVLTF. The CDR3 DNA follows: TGTGCCACCGGAGCGCGTTGGGCCAACGTCCTGACTTTC.

The table lists this clonotype with many counts. CDR3 in amino acids: CASSRQGALGYTF. CDR3 in DNA: TGCGCCAGCAGCCGACAGGGGGCGCTGGGCTACACCTTC. The chain links TRBV4-1 to TRBJ1-2; 10 bases are shared with TRBD1. Germline V gives CDR1 MGHRA, CDR2 YSYEKL. The CDR3 covers 13 residues. The trim removed 4 bases at V and 8 bases at J, leaving 4 bases unmatched.

Ten or more counts support this clonotype. A read error may account for a junction end that differs from germline. J is TRBJ2-6 and V is TRBV20-1; D is possibly TRBD2 (6 bases). This CDR3 is built from 17 residues. Germline V gene lookup returns CDR1 DFQATT and CDR2 SNEGSKA (reference sequence). The CDR3 spells CSARDVVQGGGANVPTF. The CDR3 DNA follows: TGCAGTGCTAGAGATGTCGTTCAGGGCGGCGGGGCCAACGTCCCGACTTTC.

This clonotype was counted ten times or more. In nucleotides, the CDR3 is TGTGCCAGCAGCTTAGCCAGAAGAGAGACCCAGTACTTC. Its protein product is CASSLARRETQYF. The chain employs TRBV7-8 and TRBJ2-5; no definite D call. Trimming cost V 0 bases and J 4 bases, with 6 bases left between them. The germline V gene has CDR1 SGHVS and CDR2 FQNEAQ. This CDR3 contains 13 residues.

In its sample, this clonotype was seen many times. V usage is TRBV5-1 and J usage is TRBJ2-3, with 10 bases lining up with TRBD1. Germline V gives CDR1 SGHRS, CDR2 YFSETQ. This CDR3 has 14 amino acids. The junction had 6 bases not matched to a gene; V was cut back by 10 bases and J by 1 base. In DNA form, the CDR3 reads TGCGCCTCTAAGGGGACAGGGGGCACAGATACGCAGTATTTT. Protein: CASKGTGGTDTQYF.

This clonotype showed up many times. The V gene is TRBV20-1, the J gene TRBJ2-7, with TRBD2 matching 13 bases. The CDR3 has 15 residues. V shed 5 bases, J shed 2 bases, and the junction held 6 bases outside the gene matches. Germline CDR1 and CDR2: DFQATT and SNEGSKA (reference sequence). CDR3 loop: CSAPSTSGGTYEQYF. The CDR3 DNA follows: TGCAGTGCTCCCTCGACTAGCGGGGGGACCTACGAGCAGTACTTC.

There are many counts of this clonotype. This sequence joins TRBV7-6 and TRBJ2-1, with TRBD2 identical over 9 bases. Germline V gives CDR1 SGHVS, CDR2 FNYEAQ. Unmatched junction bases numbered 13, after V lost 4 bases and J lost 9 bases. The CDR3 is made up of 16 amino acids. Here the CDR3 reads CASSSLAGNRKGEQFF. For the CDR3, the DNA is TGTGCCAGCAGCTCTCTAGCGGGGAACCGGAAGGGTGAGCAGTTCTTC.

This clonotype was counted at least ten times. The chain couples TRBV11-2 to TRBJ2-3; D ambiguous. The CDR3 runs 15 residues. Trimming cost V 1 base and J 0 bases, with 8 bases left between them. CDR1 SGHAT and CDR2 FQNNGV come from the germline V gene. The CDR3 loop is CASSLVVRSTDTQYF. In DNA form, the CDR3 reads TGTGCCAGCAGCTTAGTAGTACGGAGCACAGATACGCAGTATTTT. The variable domain in full, with the rest retrieved from reference TRBV11-2 and TRBJ2-3, is EAGVAQSPRYKIIEKRQSVAFWCNPISGHATLYWYQQILGQGPKLLIQFQNNGVVDDSQLPKDRFSAERLKGVDSTLKIQPAKLEDSAVYLCASSLVVRSTDTQYFGPGTRLTVL.

This clonotype was recorded many times. The rearrangement links TRBV12-3 or TRBV12-4 to TRBJ2-5; 14 nucleotides agree with TRBD2. V shed 3 bases and J 1 base; nucleotides not matched to a gene: 1. The CDR3 contains 16 residues. The CDR3: CASSLTSGGAQETQYF. DNA for the CDR3: TGTGCCAGCAGTTTGACTAGCGGGGGGGCCCAAGAGACCCAGTACTTC.

This clonotype was seen at least ten times. J is TRBJ1-2 and V is TRBV20-1, with 10 bases identical to TRBD1. CDR1 DFQATT and CDR2 SNEGSKA come from the germline V gene (reference sequence). J was trimmed by 4 bases and V by 6 bases; bases with no gene match: 8. This CDR3 is built from 14 residues. The CDR3 spells CSAEDRGRLYGYTF. The CDR3 DNA is TGCAGTGCGGAAGACAGGGGGCGGCTCTATGGCTACACCTTC.

Many counts were recorded for this clonotype. V is TRBV5-6 and J is TRBJ1-3, with D hard to call. Germline loops: CDR1 SGHDT, CDR2 YYEEEE. The CDR3 length is 11 residues. Trimming shortened V by 2 bases and J by 3 bases, and 0 bases separated the two germline ends. The CDR3 DNA sequence: TGTGCCAGCAGCTTTGGAAACACCATATATTTT. As protein: CASSFGNTIYF. The full variable domain, its missing parts supplied by reference TRBV5-6 and TRBJ1-3, is DAGVTQSPTHLIKTRGQQVTLRCSPKSGHDTVSWYQQALGQGPQFIFQYYEEEERQRGNFPDRFSGHQFPNYSSELNVNALLLGDSALYLCASSFGNTIYFGEGSWLTVV.

Ten or more counts support this clonotype. The V call is TRBV5-6, the J call TRBJ2-3; D is unresolved. Germline V gives CDR1 SGHDT, CDR2 YYEEEE. With 2 bases removed from V and 6 bases from J, the gap between germline ends came to 10 bases. The CDR3 length is 13 residues. The CDR3 bases are TGTGCCAGCAGCTTAAAGGGCGTGGATACGCAGTATTTT. It translates to CASSLKGVDTQYF.

At least ten counts were recorded for this clonotype. This chain joins TRBV12-3 or TRBV12-4 and TRBJ1-3; D not certain. Trimming left V 7 bases short and J 2 bases short, with 12 bases between. This CDR3 comprises 14 residues. This CDR3 is CASNPVRTGNTIYF. CDR3 DNA: TGTGCCAGCAACCCAGTACGTACTGGAAACACCATATATTTT.

In its sample, this clonotype was seen many times. The V gene is TRBV18, the J gene TRBJ2-7, with D possibly TRBD2 on 6 matching bases. Germline V gene lookup returns CDR1 KGHSH and CDR2 LQKENI. The CDR3 contains 15 residues. With 1 base removed from V and 4 bases from J, the gap between germline ends came to 14 bases. CDR3 DNA sequence: TGTGCCAGCTCACCACTCGGGGGAATAGGGTACGAGCAGTACTTC. As protein: CASSPLGGIGYEQYF.

Many counts were recorded for this clonotype. The J gene is TRBJ2-5, the V gene TRBV9; 7 nucleotides match TRBD1. Germline assignment: CDR1 SGDLS and CDR2 YYNGEE. The V and J ends lost 3 bases and 3 bases, in that order; junction bases with no gene match: 2. The CDR3 runs 13 residues. The CDR3 nucleotides read TGTGCCAGCAGCGAGGGACAGAAAGAGACCCAGTACTTC. Amino acid sequence: CASSEGQKETQYF.

This rearrangement joins TRBV5-4 to TRBJ1-4, with D perhaps TRBD1 (5 bases). V was cut by 5 bases and J by 8 bases, with 22 bases left in between. Germline V gives CDR1 SGHNT, CDR2 YYREEE (reference sequence). The CDR3 loop spans 16 amino acids. CDR3 DNA: TGTGCCAGCAGTTCATCTAACGGGACCAGGCGGGAAAAACTGTTTTTT. Protein product: CASSSSNGTRREKLFF. The whole variable domain, filled in from reference TRBV5-4 and TRBJ1-4, reads ETGVTQSPTHLIKTRGQQVTLRCSSQSGHNTVSWYQQALGQGPQFIFQYYREEENGRGNFPPRFSGLQFPNYSSELNVNALELDDSALYLCASSSSNGTRREKLFFGSGTQLSVL.